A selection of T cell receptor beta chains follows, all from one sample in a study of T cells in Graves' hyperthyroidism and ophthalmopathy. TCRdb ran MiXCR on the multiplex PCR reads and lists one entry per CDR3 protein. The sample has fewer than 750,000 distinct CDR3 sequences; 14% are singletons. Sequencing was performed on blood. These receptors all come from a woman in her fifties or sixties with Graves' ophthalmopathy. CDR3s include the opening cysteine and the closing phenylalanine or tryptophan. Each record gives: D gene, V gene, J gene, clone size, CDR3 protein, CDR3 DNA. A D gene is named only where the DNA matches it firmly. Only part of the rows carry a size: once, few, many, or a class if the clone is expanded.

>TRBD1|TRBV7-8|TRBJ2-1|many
CASSLAPGRGRKNNEQFF
TGTGCCAGCAGCTTAGCTCCCGGCAGGGGGCGAAAGAACAATGAGCAGTTCTTC
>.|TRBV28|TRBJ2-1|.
CASSSLPNEQFF
TGTGCCAGCAGTTCGCTACCCAATGAGCAGTTCTTC
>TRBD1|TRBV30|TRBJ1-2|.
CASSVETGPILYGYTF
TGCGCCTCGAGTGTGGAGACAGGGCCAATTCTCTATGGCTACACCTTC
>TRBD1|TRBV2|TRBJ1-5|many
CASRPTGARNQPQHF
TGTGCCAGCAGACCCACAGGGGCCCGCAATCAGCCCCAGCATTTT
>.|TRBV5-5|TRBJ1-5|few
CASKTDPNQPQHF
TGTGCCAGCAAGACAGACCCTAATCAGCCCCAGCATTTT
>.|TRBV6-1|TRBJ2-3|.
CASRSEMGTDTQYF
TGTGCCAGCAGAAGCGAGATGGGCACAGATACGCAGTATTTT
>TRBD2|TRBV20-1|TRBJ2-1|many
CSARDVPSGSWNEQFF
TGCAGTGCTAGAGATGTTCCTAGCGGGAGTTGGAATGAGCAGTTCTTC
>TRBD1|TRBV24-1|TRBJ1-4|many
CATSALDRGYEKLFF
TGTGCCACCAGTGCTCTGGACAGGGGGTATGAAAAACTGTTTTTT
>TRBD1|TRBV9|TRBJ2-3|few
CASSLTGTGLRDTQYF
TGTGCCAGCAGCCTGACCGGGACAGGGTTGAGAGATACGCAGTATTTT
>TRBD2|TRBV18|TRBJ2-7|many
CASSPPLAGGHEQYF
TGTGCCAGCTCACCACCTCTAGCGGGAGGTCACGAGCAGTACTTC
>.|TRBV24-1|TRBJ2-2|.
CATCGQTNTGELFF
TGTGCCACCTGCGGACAGACGAACACCGGGGAGCTGTTTTTT
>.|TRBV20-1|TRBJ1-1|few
CSAPTDTWNTEAFF
TGCAGTGCTCCGACTGACACCTGGAACACTGAAGCTTTCTTT
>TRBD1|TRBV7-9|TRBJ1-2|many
CASSRTGQGSPGYTF
TGTGCCAGCAGTAGAACGGGACAGGGATCCCCTGGCTACACCTTC
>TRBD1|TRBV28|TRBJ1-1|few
CANSPGTGNTEAFF
TGTGCCAACAGTCCAGGGACAGGGAACACTGAAGCTTTCTTT
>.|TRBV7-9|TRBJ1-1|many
CASSYTNTEAFF
TGTGCCAGCAGCTATACCAACACTGAAGCTTTCTTT
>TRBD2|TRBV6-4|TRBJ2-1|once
CASTHGRGLVPGNEQFF
TGTGCCAGCACCCACGGGAGGGGACTAGTCCCAGGCAATGAGCAGTTCTTC
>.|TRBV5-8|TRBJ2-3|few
CASSLGSLTFTDTQYF
TGTGCCAGCAGCTTAGGGTCGCTAACCTTCACAGATACGCAGTATTTT
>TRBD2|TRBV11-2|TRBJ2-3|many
CASSLIATTTGGSDTQYF
TGTGCCAGCAGCTTAATCGCCACAACAACGGGAGGGTCAGATACGCAGTATTTT
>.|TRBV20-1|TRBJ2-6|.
CSARDPGRGSGANVLTF
TGCAGTGCTAGAGACCCCGGGAGAGGTTCTGGGGCCAACGTCCTGACTTTC
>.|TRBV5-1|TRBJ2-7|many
CASSLEPNAYEQYF
TGCGCCAGCAGCTTGGAACCGAACGCCTACGAGCAGTACTTC
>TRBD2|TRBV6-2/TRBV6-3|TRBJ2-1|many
CASSYQTLAGTEKSYNEQFF
TGTGCCAGCAGTTACCAGACCCTAGCGGGGACAGAAAAATCCTACAATGAGCAGTTCTTC
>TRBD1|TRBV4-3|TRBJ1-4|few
CASSRDRPGNEKLFF
TGCGCCAGCAGCCGGGACAGGCCCGGTAATGAAAAACTGTTTTTT
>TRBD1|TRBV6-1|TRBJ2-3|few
CASGGDGQGTDTQYF
TGTGCCAGCGGTGGCGATGGACAGGGCACAGATACGCAGTATTTT
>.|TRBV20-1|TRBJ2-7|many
CSARWLGRLESGEQYF
TGCAGTGCTAGATGGTTGGGGCGACTAGAGAGTGGCGAGCAGTACTTC
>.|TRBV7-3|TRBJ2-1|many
CASSLTEGTGYNEQFF
TGTGCCAGCAGCTTAACAGAGGGGACGGGTTACAATGAGCAGTTCTTC
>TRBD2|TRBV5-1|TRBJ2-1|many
CASSLAGGLAGLRSSYNEQFF
TGCGCCAGCAGCTTGGCCGGTGGACTAGCGGGACTAAGGAGCTCCTACAATGAGCAGTTCTTC
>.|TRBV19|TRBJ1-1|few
CASSRLIPMNTEAFF
TGTGCCAGTAGTCGTCTCATACCCATGAACACTGAAGCTTTCTTT
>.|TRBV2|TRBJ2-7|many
CASSRQVGIYEQYF
TGTGCCAGCAGTCGACAGGTTGGGATATACGAGCAGTACTTC
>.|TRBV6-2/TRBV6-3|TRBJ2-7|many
CASISLGNEQYF
TGTGCCAGCATTTCGTTGGGGAACGAGCAGTACTTC
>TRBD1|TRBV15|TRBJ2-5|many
CATSREQGADETQYF
TGTGCCACCAGCAGAGAACAGGGGGCGGACGAGACCCAGTACTTC
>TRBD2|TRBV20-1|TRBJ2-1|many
CSASGELAGGFEQFF
TGCAGTGCTAGCGGTGAATTAGCGGGAGGATTTGAGCAGTTCTTC
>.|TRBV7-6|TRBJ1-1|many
CASSRREKNTEAFF
TGTGCCAGCAGCCGACGGGAGAAGAACACTGAAGCTTTCTTT
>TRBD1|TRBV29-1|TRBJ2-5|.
CSVAPGQGGETQYF
TGCAGCGTTGCTCCGGGACAGGGGGGAGAGACCCAGTACTTC
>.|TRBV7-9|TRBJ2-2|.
CASSSTGRAGELFF
TGTGCCAGCAGCTCCACAGGGCGCGCCGGGGAGCTGTTTTTT
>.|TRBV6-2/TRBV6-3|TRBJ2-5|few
CASSYPQTQYF
TGTGCCAGCAGTTACCCCCAGACCCAGTACTTC
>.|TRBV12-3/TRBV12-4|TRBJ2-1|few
CASRVAAISYNEQFF
TGTGCCAGCAGGGTGGCGGCGATCTCCTACAATGAGCAGTTCTTC
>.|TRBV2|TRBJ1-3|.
CASRGGTIYF
TGTGCCAGCAGGGGAGGAACCATATATTTT
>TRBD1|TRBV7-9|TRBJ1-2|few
CASRSTGATYGYTF
TGTGCCAGCAGGTCCACAGGGGCCACCTATGGCTACACCTTC
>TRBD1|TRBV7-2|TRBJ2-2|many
CASSLDRAGGPGELFF
TGTGCCAGCAGCTTAGATCGGGCAGGGGGTCCCGGGGAGCTGTTTTTT
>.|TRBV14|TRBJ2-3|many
CASSQVQRNTDTQYF
TGTGCCAGCAGCCAAGTACAGAGAAACACAGATACGCAGTATTTT
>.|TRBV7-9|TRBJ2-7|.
CASSLADYGEQYF
TGTGCCAGCAGCTTAGCCGACTATGGCGAGCAGTACTTC
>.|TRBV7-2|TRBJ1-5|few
CASSLGRAEPQHF
TGTGCCAGCAGCCTGGGGAGGGCTGAGCCCCAGCATTTT
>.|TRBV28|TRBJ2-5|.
CASSLNRVFGETQYF
TGTGCCAGCAGTTTAAACAGGGTATTTGGGGAGACCCAGTACTTC
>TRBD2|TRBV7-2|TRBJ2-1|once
CASSLDTTSGSLNEQFF
TGTGCCAGCAGCTTAGATACGACTAGCGGGAGTCTGAATGAGCAGTTCTTC
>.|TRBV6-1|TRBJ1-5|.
CASSEGVRLWGQPQHF
TGTGCCAGCAGTGAAGGGGTGAGGTTATGGGGTCAGCCCCAGCATTTT